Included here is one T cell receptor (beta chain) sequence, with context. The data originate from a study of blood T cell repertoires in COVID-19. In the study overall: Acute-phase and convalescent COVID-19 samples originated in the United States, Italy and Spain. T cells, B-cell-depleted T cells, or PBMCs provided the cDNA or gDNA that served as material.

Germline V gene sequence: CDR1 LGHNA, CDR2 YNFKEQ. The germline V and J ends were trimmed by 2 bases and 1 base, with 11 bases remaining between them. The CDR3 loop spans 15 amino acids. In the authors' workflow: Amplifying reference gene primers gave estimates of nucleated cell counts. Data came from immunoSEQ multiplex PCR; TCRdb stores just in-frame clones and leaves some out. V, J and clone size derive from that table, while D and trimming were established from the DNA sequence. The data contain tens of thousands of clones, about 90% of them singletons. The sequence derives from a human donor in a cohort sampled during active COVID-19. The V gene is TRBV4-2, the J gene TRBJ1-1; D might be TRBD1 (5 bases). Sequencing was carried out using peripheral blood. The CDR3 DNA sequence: TGTGCCAGCAGCCAACCCGGGAGGGGGAACACTGAAGCTTTCTTT. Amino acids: CASSQPGRGNTEAFF.